This TCR beta chain was retrieved from a study of patients and donors after allogeneic stem cell transplantation. From the RT-PCR reads, TCRdb called clonotypes with MiXCR, one entry per CDR3 protein. The sample consists of about 74,000 distinct CDR3 sequences, approximately 25% of them appearing once. This CDR3 has 16 residues. Trimming took 5 bases from V and 6 from J, leaving 22 bases between them. Germline CDR1 is SEHNR and CDR2 is FQNEAQ (reference sequence). The clonotype was recovered from a human donor who was either an allogeneic HSCT recipient or a stem cell or donor lymphocyte infusion donor (not recorded which). It is not recorded whose cells these are; they may come from a transplant donor. Sequenced sample: blood, either unsorted or a sorted T cell fraction (not recorded which). V and J are TRBV7-9 and TRBJ1-2; D gene uncertain. DNA of the CDR3: TGTGCCAGCAGCCTCAAGGTGGGCCCGGGAGGAAATGGCTACACCTTC. Translated: CASSLKVGPGGNGYTF.